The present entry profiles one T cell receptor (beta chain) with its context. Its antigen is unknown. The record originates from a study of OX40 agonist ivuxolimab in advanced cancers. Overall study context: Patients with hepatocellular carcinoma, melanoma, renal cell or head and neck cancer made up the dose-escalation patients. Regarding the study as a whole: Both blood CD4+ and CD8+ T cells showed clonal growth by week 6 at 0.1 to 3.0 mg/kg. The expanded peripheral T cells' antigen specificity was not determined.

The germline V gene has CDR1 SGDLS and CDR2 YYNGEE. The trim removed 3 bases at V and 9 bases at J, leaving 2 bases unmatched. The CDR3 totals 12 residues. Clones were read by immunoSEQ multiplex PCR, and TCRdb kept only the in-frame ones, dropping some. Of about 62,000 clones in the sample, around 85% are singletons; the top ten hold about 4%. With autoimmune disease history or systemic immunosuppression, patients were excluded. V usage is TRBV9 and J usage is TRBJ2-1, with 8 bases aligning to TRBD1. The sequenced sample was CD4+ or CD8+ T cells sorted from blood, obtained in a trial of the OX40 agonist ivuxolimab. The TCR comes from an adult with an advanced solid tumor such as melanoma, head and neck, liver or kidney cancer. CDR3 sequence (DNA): TGTGCCAGCAGCGGACAGGGGTTTGAGCAGTTCTTC. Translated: CASSGQGFEQFF.